These T cell receptor beta chains were read from a single sample in a study of cytomegalovirus exposure and HLA in healthy donors. The protocol was immunoSEQ multiplex PCR, while the TCRdb copy is restricted to in-frame clones and leaves out a portion. The sample has 45,000 to 55,000 clones. The sequencing input was PBMCs. These TCRs come from a woman between 50 and 59 years old in good health and CMV-seropositive. Both conserved end residues are part of each CDR3. D genes are given only for firm matches.

V gene	CDR3 length	D gene	J gene	CDR3 DNA	CDR3 protein
TRBV19	15	TRBD1	TRBJ1-1	TGTGCCAGTAGTAGTGACAGGGGGCGGAACACTGAAGCTTTCTTT	CASSSDRGRNTEAFF
TRBV5-4	16	TRBD2	TRBJ2-2	TGTGCCAGCAGCTTTACCGGGACTAGCGGGAGCGGGGAGCTGTTTTTT	CASSFTGTSGSGELFF
TRBV6-5	14	NA	TRBJ2-3	TGTGCCAGCAAACACGGGACTGGCACAGATACGCAGTATTTT	CASKHGTGTDTQYF
TRBV14	16	NA	TRBJ1-4	TGTGCCAGCAGCCAAGACCTCGCAGGGGCTAATGAAAAACTGTTTTTT	CASSQDLAGANEKLFF
TRBV5-1	19	TRBD2	TRBJ2-1	TGCGCCAGCAGCACAACCGCCCGTCCACTAGCGGCATCCTACAATGAGCAGTTCTTC	CASSTTARPLAASYNEQFF
TRBV5-1	15	NA	TRBJ2-5	TGCGCCAGCAGCTTTCTAGGGGCCCTCCAAGAGACCCAGTACTTC	CASSFLGALQETQYF
TRBV5-1	15	TRBD2	TRBJ2-1	TGCGCCAGCAGCTTGCGCGGGGGGCGAGGGAATGAGCAGTTCTTC	CASSLRGGRGNEQFF
TRBV5-1	15	TRBD1	TRBJ2-7	TGCGCCAGCAGCACACAACCGACAGGGGATCTCGAGCAGTACTTC	CASSTQPTGDLEQYF
TRBV19	16	NA	TRBJ2-1	TGTGCCAGTAGCCGAACCCCGCAGGGCCCATACAATGAGCAGTTCTTC	CASSRTPQGPYNEQFF
TRBV11-2	14	TRBD1	TRBJ2-7	TGTGCCAGCAGCTTAGCTAGGGGGCCATACGAGCAGTACTTC	CASSLARGPYEQYF
TRBV9	14	NA	TRBJ1-4	TGTGCCAGCAGCGTAGGAGCAACTAATGAAAAACTGTTTTTT	CASSVGATNEKLFF
TRBV28	15	TRBD2	TRBJ2-5	TGTGCCAGCAGTCCGACTAGCGGGAGCCAAGAGACCCAGTACTTC	CASSPTSGSQETQYF
TRBV7-9	12	NA	TRBJ2-3	TGTGCCAGCAGGTTCCCAGGAGATACGCAGTATTTT	CASRFPGDTQYF
TRBV5-6	14	TRBD1	TRBJ1-1	TGTGCCAGCAGCTTTCGGACAGGGGTGGCTGAAGCTTTCTTT	CASSFRTGVAEAFF
TRBV7-2	11	NA	TRBJ2-5	TGTGCCAGCAGGTCGGGGGAGACCCAGTACTTC	CASRSGETQYF
TRBV18	14	NA	TRBJ2-2	TGTGCCAGCTCACCCGTCAGGGAATCTGGGGAGCTGTTTTTT	CASSPVRESGELFF
TRBV29-1	13	NA	TRBJ1-6	TGCAGCGTCGGTGTCGGGTATAATTCACCCCTCCACTTT	CSVGVGYNSPLHF
TRBV19	13	TRBD1	TRBJ1-1	TGTGCCAGCTCGGACAGGGTAAACACTGAAGCTTTCTTT	CASSDRVNTEAFF
TRBV10-3	14	NA	TRBJ1-5	TGTGCCATCAGCTCTACAGGGAAGGGGCAGCCCCAGCATTTT	CAISSTGKGQPQHF
TRBV14	14	NA	TRBJ2-7	TGTGCCAGCAGCCCGACACTTACGACCTACGAGCAGTACTTC	CASSPTLTTYEQYF
TRBV4-1	17	NA	TRBJ2-1	TGCGCCAGCAGTAGGGGCCGCCAGGGAAGCTCCTACAATGAGCAGTTCTTC	CASSRGRQGSSYNEQFF
TRBV5-1	16	NA	TRBJ1-3	TGCGCCAGCAGCTCCGGGACTCAAGGCTCTGGAAACACCATATATTTT	CASSSGTQGSGNTIYF
TRBV2	13	NA	TRBJ2-2	TGTGCCAGCAGTGGGCTTGAGGCCGGGGAGCTGTTTTTT	CASSGLEAGELFF
TRBV5-4	12	NA	TRBJ2-3	TGTGCCAGCAGAAGAGATGCAGATACGCAGTATTTT	CASRRDADTQYF
TRBV27	14	NA	TRBJ2-7	TGTGCCAGCAGTTCCCTGGGGGGAAGCTACGAGCAGTACTTC	CASSSLGGSYEQYF
TRBV28	15	TRBD1	TRBJ2-7	TGTGCCAGCAGTTTGATAGGACAGGGGACGGACGAGCAGTACTTC	CASSLIGQGTDEQYF
TRBV30	13	NA	TRBJ1-2	TGTGCCTGGAGTTGGGCGGGGAGCTATGGCTACACCTTC	CAWSWAGSYGYTF
TRBV5-1	12	NA	TRBJ2-7	TGCGCCAGCAGCTTAGGAGGCTACGAGCAGTACTTC	CASSLGGYEQYF
TRBV6-6	16	TRBD2	TRBJ2-5	TGTGCCAGCAGTTACAGCGGGAGGGGACTCGAGGGAGAGCAGTACTTC	CASSYSGRGLEGEQYF
TRBV7-2	16	TRBD2	TRBJ2-5	TGTGCCAGCAGCGACCCGACTAGCGGGGGCCAAGAGACCCAGTACTTC	CASSDPTSGGQETQYF
TRBV18	14	NA	TRBJ1-3	TGTGCCAGCTCACCCGGGAATTCTGGAAACACCATATATTTT	CASSPGNSGNTIYF
TRBV18	17	NA	TRBJ2-2	TGTGCCAGCTCACCGAACGGCGGGAATCTTGGCATCGGGGAGCTGTTTTTT	CASSPNGGNLGIGELFF
TRBV29-1	14	NA	TRBJ2-5	TGCAGCGTTGAAAGTGCGGGAAACCAAGAGACCCAGTACTTC	CSVESAGNQETQYF
TRBV4-1	14	TRBD2	TRBJ2-1	TGCGCCAGCAGCAGGACTAGCGGGAGCAATGAGCAGTTCTTC	CASSRTSGSNEQFF
TRBV4-2	16	NA	TRBJ1-2	TGTGCCAGCAGCCAAGATCATGGAGGGCTTGACTATGGCTACACCTTC	CASSQDHGGLDYGYTF
TRBV19	15	NA	TRBJ1-5	TGTGCCAGTAGTATAGAGGCCAGGCAAAATCAGCCCCAGCATTTT	CASSIEARQNQPQHF
TRBV10-2	16	NA	TRBJ1-1	TGCGCCAGCAGTGGACCGGGGGAGGGGGAAGGAACTGAAGCTTTCTTT	CASSGPGEGEGTEAFF
TRBV10-2	15	NA	TRBJ1-4	TGCGCCAGCAGTGAGTCGGACAGATGGGGGGAAAAACTGTTTTTT	CASSESDRWGEKLFF
TRBV7-2	14	NA	TRBJ2-5	TGTGCCAGCAGCCGGACGGGGAGCCAAGAGACCCAGTACTTC	CASSRTGSQETQYF
TRBV4-1	15	NA	TRBJ2-5	TGCGCCAGCAGCCCCGGACCCCAGGGCCAAGAGACCCAGTACTTC	CASSPGPQGQETQYF
TRBV11-2	16	TRBD2	TRBJ2-3	TGTGCCAGCAGCTCCCTAGCGGGGGGCACCACAGATACGCAGTATTTT	CASSSLAGGTTDTQYF
TRBV7-6	17	NA	TRBJ2-1	TGTGCCAGCAGCTTATATCAGGGGAGCGGAGCAGACAATGAGCAGTTCTTC	CASSLYQGSGADNEQFF
TRBV6-6	16	NA	TRBJ2-3	TGTGCCAGCAGTTACTCGGGCGGGGATCGCACAGATACGCAGTATTTT	CASSYSGGDRTDTQYF
TRBV5-1	14	NA	TRBJ1-1	TGCGCCAGCAGCTGGGGGACAACCGACACTGAAGCTTTCTTT	CASSWGTTDTEAFF